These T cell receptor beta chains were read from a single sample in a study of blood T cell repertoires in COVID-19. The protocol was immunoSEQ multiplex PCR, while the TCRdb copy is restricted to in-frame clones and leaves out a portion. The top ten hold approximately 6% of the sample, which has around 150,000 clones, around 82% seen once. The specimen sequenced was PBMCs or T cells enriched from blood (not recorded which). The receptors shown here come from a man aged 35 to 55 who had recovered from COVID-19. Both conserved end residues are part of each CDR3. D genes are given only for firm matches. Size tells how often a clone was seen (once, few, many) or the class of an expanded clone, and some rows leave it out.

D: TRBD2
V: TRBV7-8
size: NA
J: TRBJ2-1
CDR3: CASSQGLAGALNEQFF
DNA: TGTGCCAGCAGCCAAGGACTAGCGGGGGCACTGAATGAGCAGTTCTTC

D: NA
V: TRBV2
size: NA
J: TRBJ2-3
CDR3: CASSDGAGARDTQYF
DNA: TGTGCCAGCAGTGACGGGGCGGGGGCGAGAGATACGCAGTATTTT

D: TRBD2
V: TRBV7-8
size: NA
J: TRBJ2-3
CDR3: CASSFPRGGLQDTQYF
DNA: TGTGCCAGCAGCTTCCCCCGGGGAGGGTTGCAAGATACGCAGTATTTT

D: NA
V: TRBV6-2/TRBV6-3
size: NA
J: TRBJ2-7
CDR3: CASSSRRTEQYF
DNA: TGTGCCAGCAGTTCGAGGCGTACGGAGCAGTACTTC

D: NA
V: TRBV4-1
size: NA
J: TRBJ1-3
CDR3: CASSRQGSGNTIYF
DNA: TGCGCCAGCAGCCGCCAGGGGTCTGGAAACACCATATATTTT

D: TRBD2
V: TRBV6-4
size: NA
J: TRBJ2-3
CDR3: CARLAGCTDTQYF
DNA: TGTGCCAGACTAGCGGGTTGCACAGATACGCAGTATTTT

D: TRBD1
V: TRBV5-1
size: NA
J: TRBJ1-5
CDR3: CASRAGTASNQPQHF
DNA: TGCGCCAGCAGAGCCGGGACAGCTAGCAATCAGCCCCAGCATTTT

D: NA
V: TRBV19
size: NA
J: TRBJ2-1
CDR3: CASRNFLGQGNEQFF
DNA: TGTGCCAGTAGGAACTTTCTAGGTCAGGGCAATGAGCAGTTCTTC

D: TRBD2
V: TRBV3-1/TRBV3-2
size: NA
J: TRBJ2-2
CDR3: CASSQDPGGASRELFF
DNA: TGTGCCAGCAGCCAAGATCCGGGGGGGGCTTCCCGGGAGCTGTTTTTT

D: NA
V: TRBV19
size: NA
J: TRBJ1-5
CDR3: CASSIDPAGYGQPQHF
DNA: TGTGCCAGTAGTATAGATCCCGCAGGTTATGGTCAGCCCCAGCATTTT

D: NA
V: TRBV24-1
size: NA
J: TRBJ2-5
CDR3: CATSDDGGRRETQYF
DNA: TGTGCCACCAGTGACGACGGGGGGCGGCGGGAGACCCAGTACTTC

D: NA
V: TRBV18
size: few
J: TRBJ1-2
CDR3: CASSPLHRDGYTF
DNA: TGTGCCAGCTCACCACTCCACAGGGATGGCTACACCTTC

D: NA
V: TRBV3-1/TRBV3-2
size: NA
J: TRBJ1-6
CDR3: CASSQENGHSPLHF
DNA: TGTGCCAGCAGCCAAGAAAACGGTCATTCACCCCTCCACTTT

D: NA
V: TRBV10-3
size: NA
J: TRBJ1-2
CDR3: CAISVEPRDYGYTF
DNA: TGTGCCATCAGTGTCGAGCCTCGTGACTATGGCTACACCTTC

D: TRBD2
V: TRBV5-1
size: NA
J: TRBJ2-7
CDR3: CASSSRTRSSYEQYF
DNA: TGCGCCAGCAGCTCTCGGACTAGGTCTAGCTACGAGCAGTACTTC

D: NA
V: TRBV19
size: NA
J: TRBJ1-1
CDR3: CAREPWTDTEAFF
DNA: TGTGCCAGAGAGCCCTGGACAGACACTGAAGCTTTCTTT

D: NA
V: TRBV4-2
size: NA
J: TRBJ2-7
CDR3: CASSQDPSFTYEQYF
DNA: TGTGCCAGCAGCCAAGATCCTAGCTTCACCTACGAGCAGTACTTC

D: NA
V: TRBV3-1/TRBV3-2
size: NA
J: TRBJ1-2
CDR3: CASSPRTDPNYGYTF
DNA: TGTGCCAGCAGCCCACGGACAGACCCCAACTATGGCTACACCTTC

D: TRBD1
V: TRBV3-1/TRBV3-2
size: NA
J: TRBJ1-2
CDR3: CASSHSRGTAPGYTF
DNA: TGTGCCAGCAGCCACTCGAGGGGGACAGCTCCTGGCTACACCTTC

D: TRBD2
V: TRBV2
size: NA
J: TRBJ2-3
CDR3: CASRGYGTSGFSTDTQYF
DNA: TGTGCCAGCCGGGGTTACGGGACTAGCGGTTTTAGCACAGATACGCAGTATTTT

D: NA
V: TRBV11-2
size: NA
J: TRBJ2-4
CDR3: CASSLLPLDSLANIQYF
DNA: TGTGCCAGCAGCTTATTACCGCTGGACAGTTTGGCAAACATTCAGTACTTC

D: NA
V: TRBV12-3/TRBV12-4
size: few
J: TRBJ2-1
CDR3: CASTVWGESEQFF
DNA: TGTGCCAGCACCGTCTGGGGGGAGTCTGAGCAGTTCTTC

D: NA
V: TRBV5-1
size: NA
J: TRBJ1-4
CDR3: CASTQWGGQEKLFF
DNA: TGCGCCAGTACCCAGTGGGGGGGGCAAGAAAAACTGTTTTTT

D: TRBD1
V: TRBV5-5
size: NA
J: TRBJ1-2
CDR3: CASIQQGAYGYTF
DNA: TGTGCCAGCATCCAACAGGGGGCCTATGGCTACACCTTC

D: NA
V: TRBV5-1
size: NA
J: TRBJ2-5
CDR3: CASSLGLTWGGGETQYF
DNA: TGCGCCAGCAGCTTAGGGCTCACCTGGGGGGGCGGAGAGACCCAGTACTTC

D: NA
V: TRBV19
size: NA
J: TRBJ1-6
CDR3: CASSIAGDDSPLHF
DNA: TGTGCCAGTAGTATCGCAGGGGATGATTCACCCCTCCACTTT

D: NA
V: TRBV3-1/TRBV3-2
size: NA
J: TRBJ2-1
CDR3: CASSQKTGPLVEQFF
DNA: TGTGCCAGCAGCCAAAAGACAGGACCCTTGGTGGAGCAGTTCTTC

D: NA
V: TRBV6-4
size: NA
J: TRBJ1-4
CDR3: CASRRAPSTNEKLFF
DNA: TGTGCCAGCAGGCGCGCCCCTTCAACTAATGAAAAACTGTTTTTT

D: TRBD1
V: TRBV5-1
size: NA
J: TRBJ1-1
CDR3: CASSYPATGDTEAFF
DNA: TGCGCCAGCAGCTACCCGGCGACAGGGGACACTGAAGCTTTCTTT

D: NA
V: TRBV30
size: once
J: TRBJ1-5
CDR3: CAWNEAGYSNQPQHF
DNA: TGTGCCTGGAACGAGGCAGGGTACAGCAATCAGCCCCAGCATTTT

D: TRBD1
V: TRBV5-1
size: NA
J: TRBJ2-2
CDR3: CASSLADRAAGELFF
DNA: TGCGCCAGCAGCTTGGCAGACAGGGCTGCCGGGGAGCTGTTTTTT

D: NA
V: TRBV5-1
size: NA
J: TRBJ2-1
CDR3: CASSLQGTNEQFF
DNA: TGCGCCAGCAGCTTGCAGGGTACGAATGAGCAGTTCTTC

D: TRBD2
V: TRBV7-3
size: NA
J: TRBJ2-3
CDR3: CASSSIGGASTDTQYF
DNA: TGTGCCAGCAGCTCCATCGGGGGGGCCAGCACAGATACGCAGTATTTT

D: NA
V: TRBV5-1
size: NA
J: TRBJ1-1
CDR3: CASASLEGNTEAFF
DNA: TGCGCCAGCGCTTCCCTGGAGGGGAACACTGAAGCTTTCTTT

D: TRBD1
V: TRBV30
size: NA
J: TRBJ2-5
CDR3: CAWSGDDGTVPQETQYF
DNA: TGTGCCTGGAGTGGCGATGACGGGACAGTACCTCAAGAGACCCAGTACTTC

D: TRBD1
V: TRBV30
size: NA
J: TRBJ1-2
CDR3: CAWRALTGALYGYTF
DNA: TGTGCCTGGAGGGCCTTGACAGGGGCCCTCTATGGCTACACCTTC

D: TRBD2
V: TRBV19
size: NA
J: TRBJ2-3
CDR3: CASSPLVSGGDTDTQYF
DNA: TGTGCCAGTAGCCCCCTGGTCAGCGGGGGTGACACAGATACGCAGTATTTT

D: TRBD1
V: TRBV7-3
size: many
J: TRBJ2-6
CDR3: CASSYAGQAGANVLTF
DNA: TGTGCCAGCAGCTACGCCGGACAGGCTGGGGCCAACGTCCTGACTTTC

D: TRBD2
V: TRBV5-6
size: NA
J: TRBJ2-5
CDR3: CASSLRVGLAHQETQYF
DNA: TGTGCCAGCAGCTTGAGGGTAGGACTAGCGCACCAAGAGACCCAGTACTTC

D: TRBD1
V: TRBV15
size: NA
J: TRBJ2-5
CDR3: CATSRGTGPQETQYF
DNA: TGTGCCACCAGCAGGGGGACAGGCCCTCAAGAGACCCAGTACTTC

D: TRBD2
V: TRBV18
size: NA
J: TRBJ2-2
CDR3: CASSPGLANTGELFF
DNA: TGTGCCAGCTCCCCGGGACTAGCGAACACCGGGGAGCTGTTTTTT

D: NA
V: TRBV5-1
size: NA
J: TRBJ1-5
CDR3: CASSEQGFGNQPQHF
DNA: TGCGCCAGCAGTGAACAGGGTTTCGGCAATCAGCCCCAGCATTTT

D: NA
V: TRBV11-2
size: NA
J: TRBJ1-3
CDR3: CASSSLGGGNTIYF
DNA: TGTGCCAGCAGCTCCCTCGGGGGTGGAAACACCATATATTTT

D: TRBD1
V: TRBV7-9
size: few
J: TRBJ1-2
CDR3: CASSAGQRNGYTF
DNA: TGTGCCAGCAGCGCGGGACAGCGCAATGGCTACACCTTC

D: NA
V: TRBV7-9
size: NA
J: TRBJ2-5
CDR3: CASSLQRGQETQYF
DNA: TGTGCCAGCAGCTTGCAGAGGGGGCAAGAGACCCAGTACTTC